A selection of T cell receptor beta chains follows, all from one sample in a study of T cells in Graves' hyperthyroidism and ophthalmopathy. TCRdb recomputed calls from the multiplex PCR reads with MiXCR, one row per CDR3 protein. Of about 410,000 distinct CDR3 sequences in the sample, about 14% are singletons; the top ten hold less than 20%. Sequencing was done on a sample of blood. These receptors were taken from a woman in her twenties or thirties with Graves' ophthalmopathy. The CDR3 runs from the conserved cysteine through the conserved F or W. The order of the fields is clone size, V gene, D gene, J gene, CDR3 DNA, CDR3 protein. D genes are given only for firm matches. Expanded clones are given a class, and other clones once, few, many or no size at all.

clone size: many
V gene: TRBV11-2
D gene: .
J gene: TRBJ2-3
CDR3 DNA: TGTGCCAGCAGCTACTCTCAAAACTGGGCAGATACGCAGTATTTT
CDR3 protein: CASSYSQNWADTQYF

clone size: few
V gene: TRBV5-4
D gene: .
J gene: TRBJ2-1
CDR3 DNA: TGTGCCAGCAGCTTGGTCGGGGGCAGGGGAAATGAGCAGTTCTTC
CDR3 protein: CASSLVGGRGNEQFF

clone size: many
V gene: TRBV20-1
D gene: TRBD2
J gene: TRBJ2-4
CDR3 DNA: TGCAGTGCTGGCCCAGCGGGGGCCGATAAAAACATTCAGTACTTC
CDR3 protein: CSAGPAGADKNIQYF

clone size: many
V gene: TRBV9
D gene: TRBD1
J gene: TRBJ1-1
CDR3 DNA: TGTGCCAGCAGCCTATCCAAGACAGGGCCCCTGAACACTGAAGCTTTCTTT
CDR3 protein: CASSLSKTGPLNTEAFF

clone size: .
V gene: TRBV6-1
D gene: TRBD2
J gene: TRBJ2-7
CDR3 DNA: TGTGCCAGCAGTCCGAAGGGTAGCGGGGGGCCCATCTCCTACGAGCAGTACTTC
CDR3 protein: CASSPKGSGGPISYEQYF

clone size: many
V gene: TRBV28
D gene: TRBD2
J gene: TRBJ2-3
CDR3 DNA: TGTGCCAGCAGTTTCCGAAAGACGGGGGGAAGCACAGATACGCAGTATTTT
CDR3 protein: CASSFRKTGGSTDTQYF

clone size: many
V gene: TRBV4-1
D gene: .
J gene: TRBJ2-5
CDR3 DNA: TGCGCCAGCAGCCAAGAACTGGACCCAGGGGAGACCCAGTACTTC
CDR3 protein: CASSQELDPGETQYF

clone size: many
V gene: TRBV20-1
D gene: .
J gene: TRBJ1-1
CDR3 DNA: TGCAGTGCTAAAGCCGAAGCTTTCTTT
CDR3 protein: CSAKAEAFF

clone size: .
V gene: TRBV6-1
D gene: TRBD2
J gene: TRBJ2-5
CDR3 DNA: TGTGCCAGCAGTAAAGCAGCGGGGGGGCCCCGTCAGACCCAGTACTTC
CDR3 protein: CASSKAAGGPRQTQYF

clone size: many
V gene: TRBV28
D gene: .
J gene: TRBJ2-1
CDR3 DNA: TGTGCCAGCCGGAGGGCAGGGGGGAGTAATGAGCAGTTCTTC
CDR3 protein: CASRRAGGSNEQFF

clone size: few
V gene: TRBV4-1
D gene: TRBD2
J gene: TRBJ2-3
CDR3 DNA: TGCGCCAGCAGCCAAGAGATGTCTAGCGGGGGGTACACAGATACGCAGTATTTT
CDR3 protein: CASSQEMSSGGYTDTQYF

clone size: many
V gene: TRBV7-9
D gene: TRBD2
J gene: TRBJ2-1
CDR3 DNA: TGTGCCAGCAGCAAGAATAAAGCGGGACCCATGCTTGGAGAGCAGTTCTTC
CDR3 protein: CASSKNKAGPMLGEQFF

clone size: few
V gene: TRBV7-6
D gene: .
J gene: TRBJ1-4
CDR3 DNA: TGTGCCAGCAGCTTAGTAATCGAGGGGACGGGTGAAAAACTGTTTTTT
CDR3 protein: CASSLVIEGTGEKLFF

clone size: .
V gene: TRBV7-2
D gene: .
J gene: TRBJ2-2
CDR3 DNA: TGTGCCAGCAGCTTGAAGCGCTACACCGGGGAGCTGTTTTTT
CDR3 protein: CASSLKRYTGELFF

clone size: many
V gene: TRBV7-9
D gene: .
J gene: TRBJ2-1
CDR3 DNA: TGTGCCAGCAGCTTTCGGACAGAACGAGGCAATGAGCAGTTCTTC
CDR3 protein: CASSFRTERGNEQFF

clone size: many
V gene: TRBV28
D gene: .
J gene: TRBJ2-1
CDR3 DNA: TGTGCCAGCAGTTCCCCCACCAACAATGAGCAGTTCTTC
CDR3 protein: CASSSPTNNEQFF

clone size: .
V gene: TRBV5-1
D gene: .
J gene: TRBJ2-2
CDR3 DNA: TGCGCCAGCACCTACCCGTCCGGGACGTTCGCCGGGGAGCTGTTTTTT
CDR3 protein: CASTYPSGTFAGELFF

clone size: many
V gene: TRBV20-1
D gene: TRBD2
J gene: TRBJ2-3
CDR3 DNA: TGCAGTGCTATGGTGTCTAGCGGGGGGATAACAGATACGCAGTATTTT
CDR3 protein: CSAMVSSGGITDTQYF

clone size: once
V gene: TRBV4-1
D gene: .
J gene: TRBJ2-7
CDR3 DNA: TGCGCCAGCAGCCAAGCCGGGGCAGGGCTCTACGAGCAGTACTTC
CDR3 protein: CASSQAGAGLYEQYF

clone size: once
V gene: TRBV5-5
D gene: .
J gene: TRBJ1-4
CDR3 DNA: TGTGCCAGCAGCCTGGGGGCCCCAGCTTTCTGGGATGAAAAACTGTTTTTT
CDR3 protein: CASSLGAPAFWDEKLFF

clone size: many
V gene: TRBV6-1
D gene: TRBD1
J gene: TRBJ1-1
CDR3 DNA: TGTGCCAGCAGCTGGACAGGGGAAGGTGAAGCTTTCTTT
CDR3 protein: CASSWTGEGEAFF

clone size: few
V gene: TRBV14
D gene: .
J gene: TRBJ2-1
CDR3 DNA: TGTGCCAGCAGCCATTTCCCCACTCATGGGGGGGGCGCGCACAATGAGCAGTTCTTC
CDR3 protein: CASSHFPTHGGGAHNEQFF

clone size: .
V gene: TRBV10-2
D gene: TRBD1
J gene: TRBJ2-7
CDR3 DNA: TGCGCCAGCAATTCCGGGACAGGAGCCTTGGAGCAGTACTTC
CDR3 protein: CASNSGTGALEQYF

clone size: many
V gene: TRBV6-1
D gene: TRBD2
J gene: TRBJ2-2
CDR3 DNA: TGTGCCAGCAGTCTAGCGGGGGGTACGAACACCGGGGAGCTGTTTTTT
CDR3 protein: CASSLAGGTNTGELFF

clone size: .
V gene: TRBV6-1
D gene: .
J gene: TRBJ1-1
CDR3 DNA: TGTGCCACCAAGGCCCAATTTTGGGAAGCTTTCTTT
CDR3 protein: CATKAQFWEAFF

clone size: many
V gene: TRBV12-3/TRBV12-4
D gene: .
J gene: TRBJ1-5
CDR3 DNA: TGTGCCAGCACCCTCGGGACCGGAGTACTATATAGCAATCAGCCCCAGCATTTT
CDR3 protein: CASTLGTGVLYSNQPQHF

clone size: .
V gene: TRBV28
D gene: TRBD2
J gene: TRBJ2-5
CDR3 DNA: TGTGCCAGCAGCCTGGTTCTAGCGGCCAGGCAAGAGACCCAGTACTTC
CDR3 protein: CASSLVLAARQETQYF

clone size: few
V gene: TRBV12-3/TRBV12-4
D gene: .
J gene: TRBJ1-1
CDR3 DNA: TGTGCCAGCAGCTTCGGACAGCCGAACACTGAAGCTTTCTTT
CDR3 protein: CASSFGQPNTEAFF

clone size: few
V gene: TRBV4-1
D gene: .
J gene: TRBJ1-5
CDR3 DNA: TGCGCCAGCAGCCAAGAGTCCGGGTCCAATCAGCCCCAGCATTTT
CDR3 protein: CASSQESGSNQPQHF

clone size: .
V gene: TRBV6-2/TRBV6-3
D gene: .
J gene: TRBJ1-5
CDR3 DNA: TGTGCCAGCAGGACCAAGGGGCCCCAGCATTTT
CDR3 protein: CASRTKGPQHF

clone size: few
V gene: TRBV2
D gene: TRBD1
J gene: TRBJ2-2
CDR3 DNA: TGTGCCAGCGGACAGGGAGTGAGGACCGGGGAGCTGTTTTTT
CDR3 protein: CASGQGVRTGELFF